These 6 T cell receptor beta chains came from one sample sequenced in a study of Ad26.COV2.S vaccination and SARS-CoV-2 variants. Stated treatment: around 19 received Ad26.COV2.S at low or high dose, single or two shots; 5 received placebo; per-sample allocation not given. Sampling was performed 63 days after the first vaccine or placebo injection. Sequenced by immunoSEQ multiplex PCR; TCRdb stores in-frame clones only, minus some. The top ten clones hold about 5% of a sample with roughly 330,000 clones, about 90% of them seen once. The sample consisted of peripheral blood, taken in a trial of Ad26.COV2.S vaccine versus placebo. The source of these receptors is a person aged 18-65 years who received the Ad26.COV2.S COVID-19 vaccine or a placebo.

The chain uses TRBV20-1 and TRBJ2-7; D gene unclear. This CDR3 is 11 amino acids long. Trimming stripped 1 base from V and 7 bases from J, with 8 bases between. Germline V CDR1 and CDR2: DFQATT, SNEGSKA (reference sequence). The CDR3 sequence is CSARALGEQYF. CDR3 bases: TGCAGTGCTAGAGCCCTGGGAGAGCAGTACTTC.

CDR3 DNA sequence: TGTGCCAGCAGTTTGGGGGGCGCGGATGCTTTCTTT. Protein sequence: CASSLGGADAFF. The V and J genes are TRBV12-3 or TRBV12-4 and TRBJ1-1; TRBD1 might be the D (6 bases). The V end lost 3 bases, the J end lost 11 bases, and 13 bases lay between the germline ends. The CDR3 is 12 residues long.

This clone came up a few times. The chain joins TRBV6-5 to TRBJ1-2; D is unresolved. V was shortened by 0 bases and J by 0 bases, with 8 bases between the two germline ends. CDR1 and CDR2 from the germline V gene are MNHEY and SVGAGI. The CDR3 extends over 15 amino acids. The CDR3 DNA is TGTGCCAGCAGTTACTCAAATGGAGCTAACTATGGCTACACCTTC. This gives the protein CASSYSNGANYGYTF.

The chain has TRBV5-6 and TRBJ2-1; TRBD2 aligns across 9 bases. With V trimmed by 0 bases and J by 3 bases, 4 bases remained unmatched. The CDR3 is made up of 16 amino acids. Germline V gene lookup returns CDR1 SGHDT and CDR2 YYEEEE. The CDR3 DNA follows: TGTGCCAGCAGCTTGGAAACTAGCGGGTACTACAATGAGCAGTTCTTC. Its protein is CASSLETSGYYNEQFF.

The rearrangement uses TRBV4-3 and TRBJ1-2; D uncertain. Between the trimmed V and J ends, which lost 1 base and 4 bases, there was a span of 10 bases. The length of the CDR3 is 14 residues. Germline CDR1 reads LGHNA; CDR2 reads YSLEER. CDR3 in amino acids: CASSQGLSSYGYTF. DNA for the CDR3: TGCGCCAGCAGCCAAGGCCTATCGTCCTATGGCTACACCTTC.

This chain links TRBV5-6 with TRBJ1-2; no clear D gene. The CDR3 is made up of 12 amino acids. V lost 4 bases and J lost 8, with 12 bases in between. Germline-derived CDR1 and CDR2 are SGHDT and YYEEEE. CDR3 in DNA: TGTGCCAGCAGCCCGCGGACTAGGGGCTACACCTTC. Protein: CASSPRTRGYTF.